A single TCR beta chain is shown here with its context. This sample is drawn from a study of blood T cell repertoires in COVID-19. Produced via immunoSEQ multiplex PCR; TCRdb's table is partial and in-frame only. The data show 250,000 or so clones, roughly nine tenths seen once. Sequencing input: peripheral blood. This clonotype was obtained from a man aged 55 to 70 with acute or convalescent COVID-19.

The CDR3 DNA sequence: TGTGCCAGCAGTAGAGGACAGGGGGCTGGTAATCAGCCCCAGCATTTT. Translation: CASSRGQGAGNQPQHF. This chain joins TRBV27 and TRBJ1-5, with TRBD1 matching over 11 bases. CDR1 and CDR2 from the germline V gene are MNHEY and SMNVEV (reference sequence). V was pared by 5 bases and J by 4 bases, with 7 bases of the junction left unmatched. The CDR3 contains 16 residues.